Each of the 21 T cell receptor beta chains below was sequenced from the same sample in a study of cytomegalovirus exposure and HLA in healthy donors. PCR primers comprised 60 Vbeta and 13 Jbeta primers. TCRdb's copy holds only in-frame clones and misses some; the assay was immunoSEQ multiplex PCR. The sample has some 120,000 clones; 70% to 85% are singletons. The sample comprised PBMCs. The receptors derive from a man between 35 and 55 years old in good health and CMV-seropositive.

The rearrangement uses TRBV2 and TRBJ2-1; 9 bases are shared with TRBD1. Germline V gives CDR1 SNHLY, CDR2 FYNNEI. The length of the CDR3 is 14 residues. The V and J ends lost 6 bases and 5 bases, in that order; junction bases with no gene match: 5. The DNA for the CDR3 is TGTGCCAGCAGATGGGGGACAGGGAACAATGAGCAGTTCTTC. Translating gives CASRWGTGNNEQFF.

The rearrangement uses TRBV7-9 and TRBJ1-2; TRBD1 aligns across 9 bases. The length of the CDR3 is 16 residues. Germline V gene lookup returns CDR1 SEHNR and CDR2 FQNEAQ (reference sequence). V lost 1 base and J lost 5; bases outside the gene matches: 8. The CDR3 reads CASSLGVGQGVYGYTF. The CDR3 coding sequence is TGTGCCAGCAGCTTAGGGGTGGGACAGGGCGTTTATGGCTACACCTTC.

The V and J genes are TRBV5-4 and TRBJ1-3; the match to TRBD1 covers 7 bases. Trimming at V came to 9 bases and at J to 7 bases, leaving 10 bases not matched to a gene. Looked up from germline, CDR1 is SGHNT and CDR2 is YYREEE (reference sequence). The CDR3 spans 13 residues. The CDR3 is CATSRTGGNTIYF. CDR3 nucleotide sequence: TGTGCCACTTCAAGGACAGGCGGGAACACCATATATTTT.

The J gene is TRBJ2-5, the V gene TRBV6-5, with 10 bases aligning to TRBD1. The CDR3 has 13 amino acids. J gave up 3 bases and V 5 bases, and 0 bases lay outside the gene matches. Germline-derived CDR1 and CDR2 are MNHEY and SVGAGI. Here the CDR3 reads CASSGTGEETQYF. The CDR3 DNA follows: TGTGCCAGCAGTGGGACAGGGGAAGAGACCCAGTACTTC.

The CDR3 protein is CASSLEGDSGTGELFF. The CDR3 DNA is TGCGCCAGCAGCTTGGAAGGTGATAGCGGGACCGGGGAGCTGTTTTTT. This chain joins TRBV5-1 and TRBJ2-2; 7 bases align to TRBD2. Germline V lookup: CDR1 SGHRS, CDR2 YFSETQ. This CDR3 region has 16 residues. V was clipped by 0 bases and J by 5 bases; unmatched bases: 7.

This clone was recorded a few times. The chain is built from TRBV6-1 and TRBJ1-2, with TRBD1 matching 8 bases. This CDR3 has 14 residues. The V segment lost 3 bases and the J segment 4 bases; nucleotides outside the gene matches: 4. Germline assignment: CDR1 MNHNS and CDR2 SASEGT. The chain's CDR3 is CASSDRGRIYGYTF. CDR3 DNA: TGTGCCAGCAGTGACAGGGGGCGCATCTATGGCTACACCTTC.

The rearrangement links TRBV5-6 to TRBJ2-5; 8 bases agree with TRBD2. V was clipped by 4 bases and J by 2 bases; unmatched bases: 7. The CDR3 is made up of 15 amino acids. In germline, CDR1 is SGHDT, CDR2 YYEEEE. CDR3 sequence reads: CASSTGLARQETQYF. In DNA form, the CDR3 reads TGTGCCAGCAGCACCGGACTAGCCCGGCAAGAGACCCAGTACTTC.

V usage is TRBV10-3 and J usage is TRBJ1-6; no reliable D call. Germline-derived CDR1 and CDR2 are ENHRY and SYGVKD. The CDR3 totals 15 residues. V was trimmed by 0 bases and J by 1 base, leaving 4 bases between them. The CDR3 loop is CAISESQSYNSPLHF. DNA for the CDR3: TGTGCCATCAGTGAGTCGCAGTCCTATAATTCACCCCTCCACTTT.

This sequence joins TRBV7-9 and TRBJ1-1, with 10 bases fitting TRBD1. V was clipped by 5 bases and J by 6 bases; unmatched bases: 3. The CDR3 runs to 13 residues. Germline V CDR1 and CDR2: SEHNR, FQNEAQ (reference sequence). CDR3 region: CASSGTGVAEAFF. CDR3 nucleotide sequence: TGTGCCAGCAGCGGGACAGGGGTCGCTGAAGCTTTCTTT.

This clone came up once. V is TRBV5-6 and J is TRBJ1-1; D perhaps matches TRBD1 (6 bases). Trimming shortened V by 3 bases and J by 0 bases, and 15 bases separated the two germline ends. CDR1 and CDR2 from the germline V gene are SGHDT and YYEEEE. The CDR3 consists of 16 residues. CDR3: CASSSRTQGLNTEAFF. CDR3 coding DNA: TGTGCCAGCAGCTCGAGGACACAGGGATTGAACACTGAAGCTTTCTTT.

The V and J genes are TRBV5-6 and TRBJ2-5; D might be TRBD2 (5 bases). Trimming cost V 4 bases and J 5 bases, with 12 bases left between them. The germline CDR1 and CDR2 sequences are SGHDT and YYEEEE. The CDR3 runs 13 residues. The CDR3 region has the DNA TGTGCCAGCAGCCCGGACGGGGAGGAGACCCAGTACTTC. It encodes CASSPDGEETQYF.

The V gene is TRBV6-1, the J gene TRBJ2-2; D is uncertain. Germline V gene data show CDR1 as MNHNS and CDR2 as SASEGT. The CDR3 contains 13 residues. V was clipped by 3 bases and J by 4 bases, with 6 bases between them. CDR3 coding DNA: TGTGCCAGCAGTGATTGGCCCACCGGGGAGCTGTTTTTT. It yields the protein CASSDWPTGELFF.

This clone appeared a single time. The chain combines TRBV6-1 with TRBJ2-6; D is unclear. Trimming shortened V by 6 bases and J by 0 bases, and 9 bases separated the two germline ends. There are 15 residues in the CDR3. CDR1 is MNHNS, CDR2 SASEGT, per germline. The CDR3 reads CASRKQLSGANVLTF. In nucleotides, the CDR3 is TGTGCCAGCAGAAAACAGCTCTCTGGGGCCAACGTCCTGACTTTC.

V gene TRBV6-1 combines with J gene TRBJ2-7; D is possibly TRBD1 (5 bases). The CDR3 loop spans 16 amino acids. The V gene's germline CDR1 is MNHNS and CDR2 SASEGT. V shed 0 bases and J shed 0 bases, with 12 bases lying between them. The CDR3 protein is CASSEAGALSSYEQYF. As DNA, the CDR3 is TGTGCCAGCAGTGAAGCAGGGGCTTTGAGCTCCTACGAGCAGTACTTC.

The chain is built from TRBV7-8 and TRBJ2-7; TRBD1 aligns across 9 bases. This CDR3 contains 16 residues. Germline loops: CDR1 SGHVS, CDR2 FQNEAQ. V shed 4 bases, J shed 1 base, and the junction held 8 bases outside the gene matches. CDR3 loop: CASSYTGTGLSYEQYF. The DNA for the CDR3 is TGTGCCAGCAGCTATACCGGGACAGGGTTGTCCTACGAGCAGTACTTC.

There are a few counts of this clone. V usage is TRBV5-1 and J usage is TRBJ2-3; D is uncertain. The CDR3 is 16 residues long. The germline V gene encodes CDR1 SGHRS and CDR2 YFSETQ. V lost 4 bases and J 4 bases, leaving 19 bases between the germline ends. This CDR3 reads CASSPLTQRSPDTQYF. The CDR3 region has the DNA TGCGCCAGCAGCCCTTTAACACAGAGATCCCCAGATACGCAGTATTTT. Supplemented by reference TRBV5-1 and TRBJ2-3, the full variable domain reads KAGVTQTPRYLIKTRGQQVTLSCSPISGHRSVSWYQQTPGQGLQFLFEYFSETQRNKGNFPGRFSGRQFSNSRSEMNVSTLELGDSALYLCASSPLTQRSPDTQYFGPGTRLTVL.

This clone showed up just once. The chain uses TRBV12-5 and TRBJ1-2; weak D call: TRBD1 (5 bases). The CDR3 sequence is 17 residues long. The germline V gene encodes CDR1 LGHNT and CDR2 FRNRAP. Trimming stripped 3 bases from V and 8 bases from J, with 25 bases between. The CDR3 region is CASGFPISSVAREGYTF. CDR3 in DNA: TGTGCTAGTGGTTTCCCTATCTCTTCTGTAGCCAGGGAAGGCTACACCTTC.

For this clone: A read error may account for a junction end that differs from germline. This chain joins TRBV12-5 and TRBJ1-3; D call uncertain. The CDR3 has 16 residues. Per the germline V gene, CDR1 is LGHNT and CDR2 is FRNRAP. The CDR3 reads CASGLGGLSSGNAIYF. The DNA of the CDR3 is TGTGCTAGTGGTTTGGGAGGACTGAGCTCTGGAAACGCCATATATTTT.

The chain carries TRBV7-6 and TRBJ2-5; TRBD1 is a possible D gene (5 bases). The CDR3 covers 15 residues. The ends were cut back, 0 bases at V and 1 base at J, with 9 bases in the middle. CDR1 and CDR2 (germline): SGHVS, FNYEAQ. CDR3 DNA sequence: TGTGCCAGCAGCTTAGCGCAGGGTAGCCAAGAGACCCAGTACTTC. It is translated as CASSLAQGSQETQYF.

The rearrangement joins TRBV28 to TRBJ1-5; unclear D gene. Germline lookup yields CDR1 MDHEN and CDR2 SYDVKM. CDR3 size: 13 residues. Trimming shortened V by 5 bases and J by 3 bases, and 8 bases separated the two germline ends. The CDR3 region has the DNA TGTGCCAGCAGTAAAATAAACAATCAGCCCCAGCATTTT. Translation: CASSKINNQPQHF. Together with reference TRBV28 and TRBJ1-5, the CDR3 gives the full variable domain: DVKVTQSSRYLVKRTGEKVFLECVQDMDHENMFWYRQDPGLGLRLIYFSYDVKMKEKGDIPEGYSVSREKKERFSLILESASTNQTSMYLCASSKINNQPQHFGDGTRLSIL.

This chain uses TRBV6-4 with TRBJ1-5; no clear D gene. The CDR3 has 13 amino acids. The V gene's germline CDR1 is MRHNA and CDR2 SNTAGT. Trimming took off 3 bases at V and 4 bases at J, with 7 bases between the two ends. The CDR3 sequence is CASSESVNQPQHF. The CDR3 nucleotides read TGTGCCAGCAGTGAGTCGGTGAATCAGCCCCAGCATTTT.